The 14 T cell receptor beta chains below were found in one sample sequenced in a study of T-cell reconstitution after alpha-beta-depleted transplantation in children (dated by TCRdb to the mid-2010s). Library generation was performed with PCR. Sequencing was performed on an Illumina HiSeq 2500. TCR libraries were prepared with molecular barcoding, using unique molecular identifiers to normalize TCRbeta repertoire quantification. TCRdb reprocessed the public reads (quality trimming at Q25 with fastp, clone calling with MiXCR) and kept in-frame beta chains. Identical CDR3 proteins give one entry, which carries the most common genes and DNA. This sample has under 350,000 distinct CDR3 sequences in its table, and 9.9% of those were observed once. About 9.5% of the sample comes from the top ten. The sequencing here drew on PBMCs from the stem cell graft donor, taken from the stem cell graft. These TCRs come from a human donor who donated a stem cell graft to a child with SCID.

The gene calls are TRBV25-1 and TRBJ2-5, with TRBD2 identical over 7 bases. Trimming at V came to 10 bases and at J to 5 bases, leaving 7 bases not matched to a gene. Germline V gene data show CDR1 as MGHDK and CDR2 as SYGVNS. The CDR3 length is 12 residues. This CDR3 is CATTRGGETQYF. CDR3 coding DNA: TGTGCCACTACGAGGGGAGGGGAGACCCAGTACTTC.

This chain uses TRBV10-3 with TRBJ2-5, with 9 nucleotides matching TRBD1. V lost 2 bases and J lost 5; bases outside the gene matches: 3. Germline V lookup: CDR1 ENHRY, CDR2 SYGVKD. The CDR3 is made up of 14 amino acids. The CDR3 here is CAISERDRAETQYF. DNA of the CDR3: TGTGCCATCAGTGAGCGGGACAGGGCTGAGACCCAGTACTTC.

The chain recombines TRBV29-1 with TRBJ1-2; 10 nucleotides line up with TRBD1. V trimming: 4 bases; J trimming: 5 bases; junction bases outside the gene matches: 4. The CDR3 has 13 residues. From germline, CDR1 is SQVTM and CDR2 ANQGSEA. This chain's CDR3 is CSVVWDRGYGYTF. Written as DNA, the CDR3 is TGCAGCGTTGTGTGGGACAGGGGATATGGCTACACCTTC.

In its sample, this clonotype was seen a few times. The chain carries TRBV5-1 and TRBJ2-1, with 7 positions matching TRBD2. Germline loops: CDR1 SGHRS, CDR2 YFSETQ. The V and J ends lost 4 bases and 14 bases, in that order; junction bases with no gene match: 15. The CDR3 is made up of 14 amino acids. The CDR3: CASSVGTTPGRKFF. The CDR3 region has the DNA TGCGCCAGCAGCGTCGGGACTACCCCCGGACGGAAGTTCTTC. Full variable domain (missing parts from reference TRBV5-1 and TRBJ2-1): KAGVTQTPRYLIKTRGQQVTLSCSPISGHRSVSWYQQTPGQGLQFLFEYFSETQRNKGNFPGRFSGRQFSNSRSEMNVSTLELGDSALYLCASSVGTTPGRKFFGPGTRLTVL.

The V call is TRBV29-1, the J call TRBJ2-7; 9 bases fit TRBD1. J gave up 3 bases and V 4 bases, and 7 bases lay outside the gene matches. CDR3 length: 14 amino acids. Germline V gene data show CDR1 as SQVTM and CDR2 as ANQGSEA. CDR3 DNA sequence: TGCAGCGTTGGTCAGGGGACAGGGAACTACGAGCAGTACTTC. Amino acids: CSVGQGTGNYEQYF.

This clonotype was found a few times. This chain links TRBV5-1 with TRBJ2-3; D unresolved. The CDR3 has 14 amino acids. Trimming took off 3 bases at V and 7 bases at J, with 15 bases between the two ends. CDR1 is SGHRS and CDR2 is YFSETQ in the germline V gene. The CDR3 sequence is CASSYQGGWYTQYF. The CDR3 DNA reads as TGCGCCAGCAGCTACCAAGGTGGCTGGTATACGCAGTATTTT.

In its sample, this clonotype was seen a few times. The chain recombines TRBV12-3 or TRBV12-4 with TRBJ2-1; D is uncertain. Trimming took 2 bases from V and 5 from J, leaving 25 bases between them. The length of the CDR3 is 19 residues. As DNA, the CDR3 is TGTGCCAGCAGTTTAAGGTCGGTTATTCCAGGTCGCCTAAACAATGAGCAGTTCTTC. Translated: CASSLRSVIPGRLNNEQFF.

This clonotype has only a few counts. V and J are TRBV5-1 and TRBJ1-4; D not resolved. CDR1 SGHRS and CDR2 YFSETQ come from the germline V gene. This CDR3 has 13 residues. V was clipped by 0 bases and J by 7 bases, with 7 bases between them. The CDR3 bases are TGCGCCAGCAGCTTGGCTAGTCGTGAAAAACTGTTTTTT. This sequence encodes CASSLASREKLFF.

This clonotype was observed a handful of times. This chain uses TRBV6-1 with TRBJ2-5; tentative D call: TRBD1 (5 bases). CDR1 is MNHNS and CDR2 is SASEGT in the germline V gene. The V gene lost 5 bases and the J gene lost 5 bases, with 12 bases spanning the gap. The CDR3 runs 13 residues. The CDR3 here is CASSPPGLETQYF. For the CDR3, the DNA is TGTGCCAGCAGTCCCCCAGGGTTGGAGACCCAGTACTTC.

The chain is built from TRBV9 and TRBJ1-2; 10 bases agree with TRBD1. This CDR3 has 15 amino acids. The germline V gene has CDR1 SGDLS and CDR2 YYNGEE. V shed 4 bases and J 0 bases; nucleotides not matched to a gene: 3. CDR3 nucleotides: TGTGCCAGCAGCATCGGACAGGGGGCTAACTATGGCTACACCTTC. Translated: CASSIGQGANYGYTF.

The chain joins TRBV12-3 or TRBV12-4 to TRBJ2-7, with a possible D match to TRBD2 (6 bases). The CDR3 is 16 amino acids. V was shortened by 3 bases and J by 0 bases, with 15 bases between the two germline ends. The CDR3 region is CASSFPPEGSSYEQYF. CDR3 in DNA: TGTGCCAGCAGTTTTCCCCCGGAGGGAAGCTCCTACGAGCAGTACTTC.

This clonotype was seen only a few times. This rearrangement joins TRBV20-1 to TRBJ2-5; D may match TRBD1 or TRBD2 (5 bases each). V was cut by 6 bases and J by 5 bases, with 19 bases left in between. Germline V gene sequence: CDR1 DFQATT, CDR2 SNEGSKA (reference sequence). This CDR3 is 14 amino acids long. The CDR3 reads CSARIVGAGETQYF. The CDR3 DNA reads TGCAGTGCCAGGATTGTCGGGGCCGGGGAGACCCAGTACTTC.

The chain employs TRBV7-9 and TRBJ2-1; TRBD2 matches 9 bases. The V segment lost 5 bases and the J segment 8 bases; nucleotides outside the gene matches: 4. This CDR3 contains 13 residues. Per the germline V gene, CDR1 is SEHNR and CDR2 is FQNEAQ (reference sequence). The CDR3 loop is CASSLIAGDEQFF. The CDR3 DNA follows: TGTGCCAGCAGCCTAATAGCGGGGGATGAGCAGTTCTTC.

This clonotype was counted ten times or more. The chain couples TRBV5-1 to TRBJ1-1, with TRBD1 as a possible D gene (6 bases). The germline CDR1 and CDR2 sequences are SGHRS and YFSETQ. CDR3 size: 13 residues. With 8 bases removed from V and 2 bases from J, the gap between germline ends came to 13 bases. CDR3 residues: CASTQDSNTEAFF. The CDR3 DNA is TGCGCCAGTACCCAGGACAGTAACACTGAAGCTTTCTTT. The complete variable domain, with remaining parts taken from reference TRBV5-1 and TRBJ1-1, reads KAGVTQTPRYLIKTRGQQVTLSCSPISGHRSVSWYQQTPGQGLQFLFEYFSETQRNKGNFPGRFSGRQFSNSRSEMNVSTLELGDSALYLCASTQDSNTEAFFGQGTRLTVV.